Described below is a single T cell receptor beta chain sequence and its context. This sample was included in a study of blood T cell repertoires in COVID-19. Study-wide background: COVID-19 samples, acute and convalescent, were from the United States, Italy and Spain. Sources were T cells, B-cell-depleted T cells, or PBMCs; the material itself was cDNA or gDNA.

V dropped 9 bases and J dropped 9; count of bases not matched to a gene: 12. Germline V gene sequence: CDR1 LNHDA, CDR2 SQIVND (reference sequence). The CDR3 covers 15 residues. Recruited during active infection, patients (from Seattle) were subsequently followed longitudinally. In the original processing: Estimation of nucleated cell counts relied on the amplification of reference gene primers. Produced via immunoSEQ multiplex PCR; TCRdb's table is partial and in-frame only. V and J calls and clone size come straight from that table; D and trimming were deduced from the DNA. This sample has under 450,000 clones, with approximately 90% found just once.

This receptor was taken from a woman in her forties or fifties with COVID-19, enrolled during active disease. Sequenced input: peripheral blood. The J gene is TRBJ2-1, the V gene TRBV19; 12 positions agree with TRBD2. DNA for the CDR3: TGTGCCAGCCCCTCTAGCGGGGGGGCTTCTGTTGAGCAGTTCTTC. Its protein product is CASPSSGGASVEQFF.